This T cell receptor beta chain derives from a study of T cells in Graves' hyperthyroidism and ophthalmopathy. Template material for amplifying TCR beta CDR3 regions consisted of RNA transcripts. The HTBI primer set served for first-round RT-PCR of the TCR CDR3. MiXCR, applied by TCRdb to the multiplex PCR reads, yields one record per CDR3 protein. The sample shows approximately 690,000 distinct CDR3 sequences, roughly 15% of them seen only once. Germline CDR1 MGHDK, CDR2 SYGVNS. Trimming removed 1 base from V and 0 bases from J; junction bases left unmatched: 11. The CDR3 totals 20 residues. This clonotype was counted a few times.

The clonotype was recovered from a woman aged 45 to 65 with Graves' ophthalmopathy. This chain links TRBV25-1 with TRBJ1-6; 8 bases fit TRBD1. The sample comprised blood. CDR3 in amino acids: CASSESRRTGRTSYNSPLHF. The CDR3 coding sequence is TGTGCCAGCAGTGAATCTAGGAGGACAGGGAGGACCTCCTATAATTCACCCCTCCACTTT.